Listed below are T cell receptor beta chains from one sample, sequenced in a study of monozygotic twins with inflammatory bowel disease. From the 5' RACE reads, TCRdb lists one entry per CDR3 protein and no DNA. Found here are 170,000 or so distinct CDR3 sequences; the top ten clones hold approximately 7%. The source material was blood. The receptors derive from a human donor with ulcerative colitis or Crohn's disease, or a healthy co-twin of an affected twin (not recorded which). The CDR3 runs from the conserved cysteine through the conserved F or W.

cdr3_aa j_call v_call
CASTPRDRSYNEQFF TRBJ2-1 TRBV6-1
CASGFGLRGSYEQYF TRBJ2-7 TRBV12-5
CASSIGGAGELFF TRBJ2-2 TRBV19
CASSSFPGDTEAFF TRBJ1-1 TRBV5-4
CASSPGTSSLGAFF TRBJ1-1 TRBV5-1
CAISESWTGSYEQYF TRBJ2-7 TRBV10-3
CSARALLPGLAGVQQFF TRBJ2-1 TRBV20-1
CSAREGRDRYSPLHF TRBJ1-6 TRBV20-1
CASSSFWTGGNYEQYF TRBJ2-7 TRBV28
CASSESAGYTGELFF TRBJ2-2 TRBV10-2
CASSGAGGLGEKLFF TRBJ1-4 TRBV6-1
CASRDGFFSTKLFF TRBJ1-4 TRBV6-6
CASSDGGNEQFF TRBJ2-1 TRBV6-4
CASSFLSGGEQYF TRBJ2-7 TRBV12-3/TRBV12-4
CSAGSGRGNIQYF TRBJ2-4 TRBV20-1
CASSSTYPPRTGLIEAFF TRBJ1-1 TRBV27
CASSLTSGAVPFRGTQYF TRBJ2-3 TRBV11-2
CAGGGGREETQYF TRBJ2-5 TRBV28
CSATLAGVHEQFF TRBJ2-1 TRBV20-1
CASSQDQGRAIIGYTF TRBJ1-2 TRBV3-1
CASTFVGAYEQYF TRBJ2-7 TRBV6-6
CASSLQRQGGTEAFF TRBJ1-1 TRBV3-1
CASSYSSLTDPLKGQYF TRBJ2-7 TRBV6-5
CSGRRLDYNEQFF TRBJ2-1 TRBV29-1
CSHGSQGGYTF TRBJ1-2 TRBV20-1
CSARDVLARKGFYNEQFF TRBJ2-1 TRBV20-1
CATWTGNSPLHF TRBJ1-6 TRBV10-3
CASSWTGPTYEQYF TRBJ2-7 TRBV28
CSVEVGFNYGYTF TRBJ1-2 TRBV29-1
CSARDRARTQETQYF TRBJ2-5 TRBV20-1
CASSLSGLADYEQYF TRBJ2-7 TRBV7-2
CSASRPGGWGNQPQHF TRBJ1-5 TRBV20-1
CSVVVPDVGNTIYF TRBJ1-3 TRBV29-1
CASSPPTNNEQFF TRBJ2-1 TRBV18
CASSPREGRDQPQHF TRBJ1-5 TRBV4-1
CASSLGGAYGYTF TRBJ1-2 TRBV5-1
CASSRGEQQETQYF TRBJ2-5 TRBV5-1
CASSLRGLSQPQHF TRBJ1-5 TRBV6-1
CASSSSRGGGYTF TRBJ1-2 TRBV11-2
CAWKAFSGRPTGELFF TRBJ2-2 TRBV30